Below, 28 T cell receptor beta chains from the same sample are listed, as sequenced in a study of T-cell reconstitution after alpha-beta-depleted transplantation in children. Unique molecular identifiers featured in how the TCRbeta library was prepared. TCRdb reprocessed the PCR reads with MiXCR, giving one entry per CDR3 protein. The data show 80,000 or so distinct CDR3 sequences, 13% to 15% seen once. Sequencing used PBMCs, mostly from graft donor cells, obtained 180 days after TCRalphabeta/CD19-depleted stem cell transplant. The receptors originated from a male patient aged 2-15 years who had a stem cell transplant for acute lymphoblastic leukemia, so the T cells may come from the graft donor.

This chain uses TRBV20-1 with TRBJ1-2; D may be TRBD1 (6 bases). V lost 8 bases and J lost 1, with 29 bases in between. In germline, CDR1 is DFQATT, CDR2 SNEGSKA (reference sequence). This CDR3 has 18 amino acids. The CDR3 DNA follows: TGCAGTTTCGAGGGGAACGGGGGGCTCGAGGTGGTTAACTATGGCTACACCTTC. Its translation: CSFEGNGGLEVVNYGYTF.

Points on this clonotype: No conserved phenylalanine or tryptophan is present at the end of the CDR3, so a read error is the likely explanation. The V call is TRBV5-5, the J call TRBJ2-7; D remains unclear. The CDR3 has 18 residues. Germline values: CDR1 SGHKS, CDR2 YYEKEE (reference sequence). Trimming took 0 bases from V and 2 from J, leaving 21 bases between them. The CDR3 spells CASSLVLFTMGIPYEQYL. The CDR3, as DNA: TGTGCCAGCAGCTTGGTCCTCTTTACAATGGGCATCCCCTACGAGCAGTACTTA.

The chain uses TRBV11-1 and TRBJ2-5; tentatively, D is TRBD2 (6 bases). The CDR3 spans 15 residues. With 7 bases removed from V and 3 bases from J, the gap between germline ends came to 18 bases. CDR1 is SGHAT, CDR2 FQDESV, per germline (reference sequence). CDR3 amino acids: CASIGRGGLKETQYF. DNA of the CDR3: TGTGCCAGCATTGGTAGGGGAGGATTGAAAGAGACCCAGTACTTC.

The V call is TRBV12-3 or TRBV12-4, the J call TRBJ1-6; no clear D gene. This CDR3 spans 15 amino acids. Trimming took off 2 bases at V and 8 bases at J, with 13 bases between the two ends. CDR3 sequence (DNA): TGTGCCAGCAGTTTAAACTCAATCGGCTATTCACCCCTCCACTTT. Translation gives CASSLNSIGYSPLHF.

This clonotype was counted a few times. The rearrangement uses TRBV7-2 and TRBJ1-1; 9 nucleotides line up with TRBD1. Unmatched junction bases numbered 5, after V lost 4 bases and J lost 5 bases. The V gene's germline CDR1 is SGHTA and CDR2 FQGNSA. The CDR3 runs to 14 residues. Here the CDR3 DNA reads TGTGCCAGCAGCTCACAGGGGGCTGGGACTGAAGCTTTCTTT. It codes for CASSSQGAGTEAFF.

J is TRBJ2-1 and V is TRBV7-2; D remains unclear. Germline V CDR1 and CDR2: SGHTA, FQGNSA. The CDR3 contains 15 residues. Trimming shortened V by 5 bases and J by 0 bases, and 11 bases separated the two germline ends. CDR3 sequence: CASSEYPGSYNEQFF. The CDR3 region has the DNA TGTGCCAGCAGCGAATATCCAGGCTCCTACAATGAGCAGTTCTTC.

The rearrangement uses TRBV27 and TRBJ1-6; possible D gene TRBD1, 6 bases. Germline assignment: CDR1 MNHEY and CDR2 SMNVEV (reference sequence). The length of the CDR3 is 17 residues. The V and J ends lost 2 bases and 5 bases respectively, with 16 bases between them. The CDR3 sequence is CASSLEAGAWNNSPLHF. CDR3 DNA: TGTGCCAGCAGTTTAGAAGCAGGGGCTTGGAATAATTCACCCCTCCACTTT.

The chain uses TRBV6-5 and TRBJ1-4; a possible D gene is TRBD1 (5 bases). This CDR3 has 14 amino acids. Germline V gene data show CDR1 as MNHEY and CDR2 as SVGAGI. V lost 0 bases and J 11 bases, leaving 13 bases between the germline ends. CDR3 nucleotides: TGTGCCAGCAGTTACTCTGCAGGGCTTGGGAAACTGTTTTTT. It is translated as CASSYSAGLGKLFF.

The sample holds a few counts of this clonotype. V is TRBV28 and J is TRBJ2-3; 12 bases map to TRBD2. The V and J ends lost 5 bases and 7 bases, in that order; junction bases with no gene match: 7. This CDR3 is 15 amino acids long. The germline gives CDR1 MDHEN, CDR2 SYDVKM. The CDR3 coding sequence is TGTGCCAGCAGTCCGCCTAGCGGGAGGGGTCATACGCAGTATTTT. It specifies CASSPPSGRGHTQYF. Using reference TRBV28 and TRBJ2-3 for the parts outside the CDR3, the full variable domain is DVKVTQSSRYLVKRTGEKVFLECVQDMDHENMFWYRQDPGLGLRLIYFSYDVKMKEKGDIPEGYSVSREKKERFSLILESASTNQTSMYLCASSPPSGRGHTQYFGPGTRLTVL.

In its sample, this clonotype was seen a few times. The chain is built from TRBV20-1 and TRBJ1-2; D remains unclear. V shed 3 bases and J shed 8 bases, with 1 base lying between them. The CDR3 sequence is 8 residues long. The germline gives CDR1 DFQATT, CDR2 SNEGSKA (reference sequence). DNA of the CDR3: TGCAGTGCTAGGGGCTACACCTTC. Its protein product is CSARGYTF.

The chain links TRBV18 to TRBJ1-5; weak D call: TRBD1 (5 bases). Looked up from germline, CDR1 is KGHSH and CDR2 is LQKENI. The CDR3 is 13 residues long. V lost 2 bases, J lost 9 bases, and 11 bases lay in between. The DNA of the CDR3 is TGTGCCAGCTCACCAGGGGGGTCAGGGCCCCAGCATTTT. This codes for CASSPGGSGPQHF. The variable domain in full, completed from reference TRBV18 and TRBJ1-5, reads NAGVMQNPRHLVRRRGQEARLRCSPMKGHSHVYWYRQLPEEGLKFMVYLQKENIIDESGMPKERFSAEFPKEGPSILRIQQVVRGDSAAYFCASSPGGSGPQHFGDGTRLSIL.

This clonotype was seen a handful of times. J is TRBJ2-7 and V is TRBV6-5; possibly TRBD2 for D (6 bases). Trimming left V 10 bases short and J 0 bases short, with 22 bases between. The CDR3 is made up of 16 amino acids. CDR1 is MNHEY and CDR2 is SVGAGI in the germline V gene. Here the CDR3 DNA reads TGTGCCACCAAAAGGGCGGGACGTCCCAGCTCCTACGAGCAGTACTTC. Encoded protein: CATKRAGRPSSYEQYF.

The rearrangement joins TRBV5-5 to TRBJ2-2; D remains ambiguous. CDR3 length: 18 amino acids. Trimming stripped 0 bases from V and 6 bases from J, with 21 bases between. Germline lookup yields CDR1 SGHKS and CDR2 YYEKEE (reference sequence). The CDR3 coding sequence is TGTGCCAGCAGCTTGGTCCCAGCCGAGCTTCGTGGGGCCGGGGAGCTGTTTTTT. It yields the protein CASSLVPAELRGAGELFF.

The chain has TRBV9 and TRBJ1-2, with D unresolved. This CDR3 spans 14 amino acids. CDR1 and CDR2 from the germline V gene are SGDLS and YYNGEE. Trimming took 5 bases from V and 0 from J, leaving 11 bases between them. The CDR3 sequence is CASSRGGTNYGYTF. Written as DNA, the CDR3 is TGTGCCAGCAGTCGTGGAGGGACTAACTATGGCTACACCTTC. The variable domain in full, completed from reference TRBV9 and TRBJ1-2, reads DSGVTQTPKHLITATGQRVTLRCSPRSGDLSVYWYQQSLDQGLQFLIQYYNGEERAKGNILERFSAQQFPDLHSELNLSSLELGDSALYFCASSRGGTNYGYTFGSGTRLTVV.

Only a few counts were recorded for this clonotype. This rearrangement joins TRBV6-6 to TRBJ1-5, with TRBD1 as a possible D gene (5 bases). Germline V CDR1 and CDR2: MNHNY, SVGAGI (reference sequence). V lost 10 bases and J lost 7, with 17 bases in between. The CDR3 runs to 13 residues. The CDR3 coding sequence is TGTGCCACCTCGGGGGAGGTGGGACAGCCCCAGCATTTT. This translates into CATSGEVGQPQHF.

This clonotype was seen a few times. The rearrangement joins TRBV11-2 to TRBJ2-2, with 7 bases aligning to TRBD2. The V segment lost 5 bases and the J segment 1 base; nucleotides outside the gene matches: 7. Germline V gene lookup returns CDR1 SGHAT and CDR2 FQNNGV. This CDR3 is built from 16 residues. The CDR3 sequence: CASSPTPSGNTGELFF. The CDR3 DNA sequence: TGTGCCAGCAGCCCGACCCCTAGCGGGAACACCGGGGAGCTGTTTTTT.

The J gene is TRBJ2-2, the V gene TRBV7-9, with D maybe TRBD2 (5 bases). From germline, CDR1 is SEHNR and CDR2 FQNEAQ (reference sequence). The V end lost 5 bases, the J end lost 5 bases, and 9 bases lay between the germline ends. This CDR3 spans 13 amino acids. CDR3 nucleotide sequence: TGTGCCAGCAGCGTCCGAGGGACCGGGGAGCTGTTTTTT. Translation gives CASSVRGTGELFF.

The rearrangement uses TRBV28 and TRBJ2-7; the match to TRBD1 covers 7 bases. Germline V gene lookup returns CDR1 MDHEN and CDR2 SYDVKM. Trimming at V came to 5 bases and at J to 6 bases, leaving 10 bases not matched to a gene. The CDR3 has 14 residues. CDR3 in DNA: TGTGCCAGCAGTGCCCCGGGACAGAAGGGCGAGCAGTACTTC. It yields the protein CASSAPGQKGEQYF. The whole variable domain, filled in from reference TRBV28 and TRBJ2-7, reads DVKVTQSSRYLVKRTGEKVFLECVQDMDHENMFWYRQDPGLGLRLIYFSYDVKMKEKGDIPEGYSVSREKKERFSLILESASTNQTSMYLCASSAPGQKGEQYFGPGTRLTVT.

The chain combines TRBV27 with TRBJ1-2, with 7 bases identical to TRBD1. The CDR3 is 15 residues long. CDR1 and CDR2 (germline): MNHEY, SMNVEV (reference sequence). J gave up 4 bases and V 6 bases, and 11 bases lay outside the gene matches. The CDR3: CASSPRLGQIYGYTF. The CDR3, as DNA: TGTGCCAGCAGCCCCAGATTGGGACAGATCTATGGCTACACCTTC.

This chain uses TRBV20-1 with TRBJ1-1; a weak D match, TRBD1 (6 bases). Per germline, CDR1 DFQATT and CDR2 SNEGSKA (reference sequence). Trimming took off 4 bases at V and 0 bases at J, with 12 bases between the two ends. This CDR3 has 14 residues. The CDR3 sequence is CSAILWGLNTEAFF. The CDR3 DNA follows: TGCAGTGCTATCCTGTGGGGGCTGAACACTGAAGCTTTCTTT.

The chain employs TRBV10-3 and TRBJ2-2; a weak D match, TRBD2 (5 bases). The length of the CDR3 is 15 residues. V lost 6 bases, J lost 1 base, and 12 bases lay in between. Germline CDR1 reads ENHRY; CDR2 reads SYGVKD. CDR3 DNA: TGTGCCATCAGATCCCCTAGCCTGAACACCGGGGAGCTGTTTTTT. Translated: CAIRSPSLNTGELFF.

The chain employs TRBV11-3 and TRBJ2-1; D unclear. V lost 5 bases to trimming and J lost 5 bases, with 7 bases between them. The length of the CDR3 is 12 residues. Per the germline V gene, CDR1 is SGHNT and CDR2 is YENEEA. Written as DNA, the CDR3 is TGTGCCAGCAGCCCCCCTGACAATGAGCAGTTCTTC. Protein sequence: CASSPPDNEQFF.

Regarding this clonotype: Compared with germline, one end of the junction differs, possibly owing to a read error. J is TRBJ1-2 and V is TRBV7-3; D ambiguous. From germline, CDR1 is SGHTA and CDR2 FQGTGA. The CDR3 sequence is 13 residues long. This chain's CDR3 is CASSLNANYGDTF. CDR3 nucleotides: TGTGCCAGCAGCTTGAACGCCAACTATGGCGACACCTTC.

Only a few counts were recorded for this clonotype. The V and J genes are TRBV5-1 and TRBJ1-1; tentatively, D is TRBD1 (6 bases). V was cut by 6 bases and J by 1 base, with 16 bases left in between. The germline V gene encodes CDR1 SGHRS and CDR2 YFSETQ. The CDR3 has 15 residues. DNA of the CDR3: TGCGCCAGCAACTGGGGGCGGACCAGGAACACTGAAGCTTTCTTT. Translation: CASNWGRTRNTEAFF. The whole variable domain, filled in from reference TRBV5-1 and TRBJ1-1, reads KAGVTQTPRYLIKTRGQQVTLSCSPISGHRSVSWYQQTPGQGLQFLFEYFSETQRNKGNFPGRFSGRQFSNSRSEMNVSTLELGDSALYLCASNWGRTRNTEAFFGQGTRLTVV.

There are many counts of this clonotype. J is TRBJ2-2 and V is TRBV29-1; TRBD1 or TRBD2 may be the D gene (6 bases each). Germline V gene lookup returns CDR1 SQVTM and CDR2 ANQGSEA. The CDR3 contains 15 residues. V shed 4 bases and J shed 5 bases, with 17 bases lying between them. CDR3 amino acids: CSVVLVGAGTGELFF. The DNA of the CDR3 is TGCAGCGTTGTCTTGGTGGGGGCGGGAACCGGGGAGCTGTTTTTT.

This sequence joins TRBV4-3 and TRBJ1-2; a weak D match, TRBD1 (6 bases). The CDR3 has 15 residues. The ends were cut back, 4 bases at V and 8 bases at J, with 20 bases in the middle. CDR1 and CDR2 (germline): LGHNA, YSLEER. CDR3 sequence (DNA): TGCGCCAGCAGCCTTCGAACAACGGGGGGCGAGGGCTACACCTTC. This encodes CASSLRTTGGEGYTF.

A few counts support this clonotype. This sequence joins TRBV6-5 and TRBJ2-7; unclear D gene. Trimming cost V 1 base and J 3 bases, with 10 bases left between them. CDR3 length: 14 amino acids. In germline, CDR1 is MNHEY, CDR2 SVGAGI. The CDR3 region has the DNA TGTGCCAGCAGTTACTTGTCAAGCAGCTACGAGCAGTACTTC. This sequence encodes CASSYLSSSYEQYF.

This clonotype has at least ten counts. The V call is TRBV7-2, the J call TRBJ1-2, with D perhaps TRBD1 (5 bases). V dropped 4 bases and J dropped 4 bases, with 16 bases sitting between them. Germline V gene sequence: CDR1 SGHTA, CDR2 FQGNSA. There are 15 residues in the CDR3. For the CDR3, the DNA is TGTGCCAGCAGCTCCCGGGACGGGAGGGCCTATGGCTACACCTTC. Its translation: CASSSRDGRAYGYTF. The whole variable domain, filled in from reference TRBV7-2 and TRBJ1-2, reads GAGVSQSPSNKVTEKGKDVELRCDPISGHTALYWYRQSLGQGLEFLIYFQGNSAPDKSGLPSDRFSAERTGGSVSTLTIQRTQQEDSAVYLCASSSRDGRAYGYTFGSGTRLTVV.